The 31 T cell receptor beta chains given below trace back to one sample, sequenced in a study of blood T cell repertoires in COVID-19. Produced via immunoSEQ multiplex PCR; TCRdb's table is partial and in-frame only. The data contain under 350,000 clones, around 89% of them singletons. The sequenced sample consisted of peripheral blood. These receptors all come from a man aged 35-49 years with acute or convalescent COVID-19.

The chain links TRBV5-5 to TRBJ1-2; TRBD1 matches 10 bases. Germline V CDR1 and CDR2: SGHKS, YYEKEE (reference sequence). The CDR3 spans 15 residues. Germline trimming cut 3 bases from V and 5 bases from J; bases unmatched to any gene: 7. The CDR3 DNA follows: TGTGCCAGCAGCTCGGCGGGGACAGGGGAATATGGCTACACCTTC. Its translation is CASSSAGTGEYGYTF.

The chain is built from TRBV5-6 and TRBJ1-6, with 8 nucleotides matching TRBD1. This CDR3 is 16 amino acids long. The J segment lost 10 bases and the V segment lost 1 base, leaving 10 bases of the junction unmatched. CDR1 is SGHDT, CDR2 YYEEEE, per germline. CDR3 region: CASSLYRGAEASPLHF. In nucleotides, the CDR3 is TGTGCCAGCAGCTTGTACAGGGGGGCGGAAGCATCACCCCTCCACTTT.

This clone was found once. One end of the junction is discordant with germline, which a read error may explain. The gene calls are TRBV11-2 and TRBJ2-3; 8 bases align to TRBD2. The germline gives CDR1 SGHAT, CDR2 FQNNGV. The CDR3 sequence is 11 residues long. The CDR3 DNA reads TGTGCCAGCAGCTTAGGCGGGGGGCCAAAATTT. Translating gives CASSLGGGPKF. The full variable domain, completed using reference TRBV11-2 and TRBJ2-3, is EAGVAQSPRYKIIEKRQSVAFWCNPISGHATLYWYQQILGQGPKLLIQFQNNGVVDDSQLPKDRFSAERLKGVDSTLKIQPAKLEDSAVYLCASSLGGGPKFGPGTRLTVL.

The rearrangement uses TRBV5-4 and TRBJ1-4, with 8 bases that match TRBD1. Germline trimming cut 1 base from V and 6 bases from J; bases unmatched to any gene: 2. Germline CDR1 and CDR2: SGHNT and YYREEE (reference sequence). CDR3 size: 14 residues. CDR3 coding DNA: TGTGCCAGCAGCTTGCCAGGGGGCGATGAAAAACTGTTTTTT. Protein product: CASSLPGGDEKLFF.

The V and J genes are TRBV5-1 and TRBJ2-7, with D tentatively TRBD2 (5 bases). Germline V gene lookup returns CDR1 SGHRS and CDR2 YFSETQ. V gave up 6 bases and J gave up 7 bases, with 20 bases separating them. CDR3 length: 14 residues. The CDR3 spells CASTQTGSLGEQYF. The DNA of the CDR3 is TGCGCCAGCACGCAAACGGGAAGCCTGGGAGAGCAGTACTTC.

This clone was seen a single time. The chain is built from TRBV11-2 and TRBJ1-3; D is ambiguous. The CDR3 loop spans 13 amino acids. Germline assignment: CDR1 SGHAT and CDR2 FQNNGV. V was cut by 4 bases and J by 5 bases, with 9 bases left in between. The CDR3 bases are TGTGCCAGCAGCTCACTACGGCGAAACACCATATATTTT. Amino acids: CASSSLRRNTIYF.

The chain couples TRBV9 to TRBJ1-2; maybe TRBD1 (6 bases). V was clipped by 4 bases and J by 4 bases, with 14 bases between them. CDR1 and CDR2 (germline): SGDLS, YYNGEE. The CDR3 is made up of 14 amino acids. The CDR3 DNA is TGTGCCAGCAGCCCCGGGACAATTGGCTATGGCTACACCTTC. The encoded protein is CASSPGTIGYGYTF. Supplemented by reference TRBV9 and TRBJ1-2, the full variable domain reads DSGVTQTPKHLITATGQRVTLRCSPRSGDLSVYWYQQSLDQGLQFLIQYYNGEERAKGNILERFSAQQFPDLHSELNLSSLELGDSALYFCASSPGTIGYGYTFGSGTRLTVV.

The rearrangement joins TRBV10-2 to TRBJ2-1; the match to TRBD1 covers 10 bases. V was pared by 7 bases and J by 7 bases, with 7 bases of the junction left unmatched. This CDR3 contains 14 residues. Germline-derived CDR1 and CDR2 are WSHSY and SAAADI. CDR3 protein: CASNRQGAQNEQFF. In nucleotides, the CDR3 is TGCGCCAGCAATCGACAGGGGGCGCAGAATGAGCAGTTCTTC.

The CDR3 loop is CASRTNIGRDDEKLFF. The CDR3 DNA reads as TGTGCCAGCAGGACCAATATCGGACGGGATGACGAAAAACTGTTTTTT. V usage is TRBV27 and J usage is TRBJ1-4; D gene uncertain. Trimming removed 6 bases at V and 8 bases at J, with 22 bases between. CDR1 MNHEY and CDR2 SMNVEV come from the germline V gene (reference sequence). The CDR3 runs 16 residues.

The rearrangement joins TRBV19 to TRBJ2-3; 8 bases are shared with TRBD2. The CDR3 has 14 amino acids. With V trimmed by 3 bases and J by 6 bases, 5 bases remained unmatched. Germline V CDR1 and CDR2: LNHDA, SQIVND (reference sequence). This CDR3 reads CASSIGGGWDTQYF. As DNA, the CDR3 is TGTGCCAGTAGTATTGGCGGGGGGTGGGATACGCAGTATTTT.

The rearrangement uses TRBV12-5 and TRBJ2-6; D perhaps matches TRBD2 (5 bases). V was shortened by 0 bases and J by 0 bases, with 21 bases between the two germline ends. Germline V gene sequence: CDR1 LGHNT, CDR2 FRNRAP. The CDR3 is 21 residues long. CDR3 nucleotide sequence: TGTGCTAGTGGTTTGGTAAGGAGGTCGGGGTTAATCAACTCTGGGGCCAACGTCCTGACTTTC. Protein: CASGLVRRSGLINSGANVLTF.

This chain connects TRBV6-2 or TRBV6-3 to TRBJ2-2, with TRBD1 identical over 8 bases. The CDR3 has 16 amino acids. The V gene end was trimmed by 6 bases and the J gene end by 4 bases; junction bases not matched to a gene: 10. Germline-derived CDR1 and CDR2 are MNHEY and SVGEGT. CDR3: CASSWTGQKGTGELFF. DNA of the CDR3: TGTGCCAGCAGCTGGACAGGGCAAAAAGGCACCGGGGAGCTGTTTTTT.

The chain recombines TRBV3-1 (or the pseudogene TRBV3-2) with TRBJ2-1; tentative D call: TRBD1 (5 bases). V was cut by 4 bases and J by 8 bases, with 6 bases left in between. This CDR3 has 11 amino acids. The V gene's germline CDR1 is LGHDT and CDR2 YNNKEL (reference sequence). In DNA, the CDR3 is TGTGCCAGCAGCCTGACAGATGAGCAGTTCTTC. This gives the protein CASSLTDEQFF.

This clone was seen a single time. The J gene is TRBJ1-6, the V gene TRBV5-8; D gene unclear. The ends were cut back, 1 base at V and 14 bases at J, with 10 bases in the middle. Germline CDR1 SGHTS, CDR2 YDEGEE. There are 12 residues in the CDR3. CDR3 loop: CASSLSGVTLHF. CDR3 DNA: TGTGCCAGCAGCTTGAGTGGAGTGACCCTCCACTTT.

The chain links TRBV7-3 to TRBJ1-1; 7 nucleotides agree with TRBD1. Trimming took 9 bases from V and 4 from J; bases not matched to a gene: 20. CDR3 length: 17 residues. The germline gives CDR1 SGHTA, CDR2 FQGTGA. The CDR3 DNA follows: TGTGCCAGTACGGTCCCAGGGGGATTAACAGGTCCCACTGAAGCTTTCTTT. It specifies CASTVPGGLTGPTEAFF.

This rearrangement joins TRBV19 to TRBJ1-4, with D maybe TRBD1 (5 bases). The CDR3 has 16 residues. The germline CDR1 and CDR2 sequences are LNHDA and SQIVND (reference sequence). Trimming stripped 7 bases from V and 7 bases from J, with 22 bases between. CDR3 sequence reads: CASIPPGRGNGEKLFF. As DNA, the CDR3 is TGTGCCAGTATCCCACCCGGCCGGGGGAACGGTGAAAAACTGTTTTTT. The variable domain in full, completed from reference TRBV19 and TRBJ1-4, reads DGGITQSPKYLFRKEGQNVTLSCEQNLNHDAMYWYRQDPGQGLRLIYYSQIVNDFQKGDIAEGYSVSREKKESFPLTVTSAQKNPTAFYLCASIPPGRGNGEKLFFGSGTQLSVL.

This chain connects TRBV6-1 to TRBJ2-7; weak D call: TRBD1 (5 bases). The germline gives CDR1 MNHNS, CDR2 SASEGT. The length of the CDR3 is 13 residues. V lost 3 bases and J 7 bases, leaving 13 bases between the germline ends. The CDR3 DNA follows: TGTGCCAGCAGTGACCAGGGAATAAGGGAGCAGTACTTC. This sequence encodes CASSDQGIREQYF.

The chain has TRBV7-8 and TRBJ2-2; the D gene is possibly TRBD1 (5 bases). This CDR3 is built from 14 residues. Germline loops: CDR1 SGHVS, CDR2 FQNEAQ. Deletions cut 3 bases from V and 2 bases from J, with 7 bases between. The CDR3 nucleotides read TGTGCCAGCAGCTTTGACAGAAACACCGGGGAGCTGTTTTTT. Its protein is CASSFDRNTGELFF.

The chain uses TRBV5-4 and TRBJ1-3, with D hard to call. V gave up 4 bases and J gave up 0 bases, with 17 bases separating them. The CDR3 sequence is 17 residues long. Germline lookup yields CDR1 SGHNT and CDR2 YYREEE (reference sequence). In nucleotides, the CDR3 is TGTGCCAGCAGCGTCGACACTCTGGGTCACTCTGGAAACACCATATATTTT. Its translation: CASSVDTLGHSGNTIYF.

The chain recombines TRBV3-1 (or the pseudogene TRBV3-2) with TRBJ1-1; 10 bases match TRBD1. Per germline, CDR1 LGHDT and CDR2 YNNKEL (reference sequence). With V trimmed by 2 bases and J by 10 bases, 7 bases remained unmatched. The CDR3 has 14 residues. CDR3 nucleotides: TGTGCCAGCAGCCAATCGACAGGGGGCTCACGAGCTTTCTTT. Protein sequence: CASSQSTGGSRAFF.

V and J are TRBV12-3 or TRBV12-4 and TRBJ1-3; D is possibly TRBD1 (5 bases). V lost 6 bases, J lost 12 bases, and 18 bases lay in between. The CDR3 has 13 residues. CDR3: CASSGVTGTIIYF. The DNA for the CDR3 is TGTGCCAGCAGCGGCGTAACCGGGACTATCATATATTTT.

J is TRBJ2-2 and V is TRBV5-1, with 7 bases fitting TRBD2. Germline trimming cut 4 bases from V and 4 bases from J; bases unmatched to any gene: 4. The CDR3 is 14 residues long. The germline CDR1 and CDR2 sequences are SGHRS and YFSETQ. DNA of the CDR3: TGCGCCAGCAGCAGCGGGGAGTCCACCGGGGAGCTGTTTTTT. Protein product: CASSSGESTGELFF.

This chain joins TRBV21-1 and TRBJ2-7; the table gives TRBD2 as D, unverified against the DNA. TRBV21-1 is a pseudogene. The CDR3 sequence is 14 residues long. CDR3 sequence (DNA): TGTGCCAGCATCACTTCGGTGGGAGTTTACGAGCAGTACTTC. Its protein product is CASITSVGVYEQYF.

This chain joins TRBV30 and TRBJ1-2; D is undetermined. Germline V lookup: CDR1 GTSNPN, CDR2 SVGIG (reference sequence). Trimming stripped 3 bases from V and 5 bases from J, with 16 bases between. The CDR3 runs to 14 residues. CDR3 region: CAWRTHELGYGYTF. DNA of the CDR3: TGTGCCTGGAGGACGCATGAGCTCGGGTATGGCTACACCTTC.

The chain recombines TRBV11-2 with TRBJ2-7, with D possibly matching TRBD1 (5 bases). Trimming removed 1 base from V and 3 bases from J, with 13 bases in between. Germline CDR1 and CDR2: SGHAT and FQNNGV. This CDR3 comprises 15 residues. DNA for the CDR3: TGTGCCAGCAGCTTAGTGCGACAGAGATACTACGAGCAGTACTTC. As protein: CASSLVRQRYYEQYF.

V is TRBV15 and J is TRBJ1-6, with D uncertain. The CDR3 contains 15 residues. Germline V gene sequence: CDR1 LNHNV, CDR2 YYDKDF (reference sequence). The V and J ends lost 0 bases and 6 bases respectively, with 9 bases between them. CDR3 in DNA: TGTGCCACCAGCAGAGACACCACTCGTAATTCACCCCTCCACTTT. It is translated as CATSRDTTRNSPLHF.

The rearrangement links TRBV19 to TRBJ1-6; maybe TRBD1 (6 bases). The V gene's germline CDR1 is LNHDA and CDR2 SQIVND (reference sequence). This CDR3 region has 15 residues. V was pared by 5 bases and J by 3 bases, with 11 bases between. The CDR3 coding sequence is TGTGCCAGTAGTTCTCAGGGGTTCTATAATTCACCCCTCCACTTT. Translation gives CASSSQGFYNSPLHF. The full variable domain, in which reference TRBV19 and TRBJ1-6 provide the parts outside the CDR3, is DGGITQSPKYLFRKEGQNVTLSCEQNLNHDAMYWYRQDPGQGLRLIYYSQIVNDFQKGDIAEGYSVSREKKESFPLTVTSAQKNPTAFYLCASSSQGFYNSPLHFGNGTRLTVT.

The chain has TRBV7-8 and TRBJ2-3; D remains ambiguous. There are 12 residues in the CDR3. V was clipped by 3 bases and J by 4 bases, with 5 bases between them. Germline V gene sequence: CDR1 SGHVS, CDR2 FQNEAQ. The CDR3 is CASSFSADTQYF. CDR3 nucleotides: TGTGCCAGCAGCTTTAGTGCAGATACGCAGTATTTT.

Notes on this clone: Additional DNA sequences in this sample encode the identical CDR3. The chain links TRBV19 to TRBJ1-1, with a tentative D call TRBD1 (6 bases). Looked up from germline, CDR1 is LNHDA and CDR2 is SQIVND (reference sequence). V was clipped by 5 bases and J by 3 bases, with 13 bases between them. The CDR3 is 14 residues long. The CDR3 sequence: CASSPSGVYTEAFF. In DNA, the CDR3 is TGTGCCAGTAGTCCTTCAGGGGTGTACACTGAAGCTTTCTTT.

The chain recombines TRBV9 with TRBJ2-1; D perhaps matches TRBD1 (6 bases). Trimming removed 2 bases from V and 1 base from J, with 10 bases in between. The CDR3 contains 15 residues. Germline lookup yields CDR1 SGDLS and CDR2 YYNGEE. CDR3 sequence: CASSVQGQSYNEQFF. CDR3 DNA sequence: TGTGCCAGCAGCGTGCAAGGACAGTCCTACAATGAGCAGTTCTTC.

The chain carries TRBV11-2 and TRBJ2-3; D is unresolved. The CDR3 totals 13 residues. V lost 0 bases, J lost 9 bases, and 10 bases lay in between. Germline V lookup: CDR1 SGHAT, CDR2 FQNNGV. This CDR3 is CASSLDALQTQYF. The CDR3 nucleotides are TGTGCCAGCAGCTTAGACGCTCTACAGACGCAGTATTTT.